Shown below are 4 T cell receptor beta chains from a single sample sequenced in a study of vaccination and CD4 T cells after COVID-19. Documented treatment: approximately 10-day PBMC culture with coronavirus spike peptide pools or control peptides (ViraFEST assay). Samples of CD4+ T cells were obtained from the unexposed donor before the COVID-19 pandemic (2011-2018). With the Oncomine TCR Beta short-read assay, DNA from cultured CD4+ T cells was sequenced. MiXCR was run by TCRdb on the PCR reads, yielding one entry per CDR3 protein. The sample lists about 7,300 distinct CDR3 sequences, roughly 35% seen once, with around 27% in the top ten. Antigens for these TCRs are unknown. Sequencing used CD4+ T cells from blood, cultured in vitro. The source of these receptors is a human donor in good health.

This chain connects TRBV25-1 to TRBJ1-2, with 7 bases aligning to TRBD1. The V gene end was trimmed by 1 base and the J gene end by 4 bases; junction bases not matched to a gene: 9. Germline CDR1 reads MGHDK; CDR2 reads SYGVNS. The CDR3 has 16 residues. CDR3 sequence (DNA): TGTGCCAGCAGTGAATTAGGAGGGGGCGCCTCCTATGGCTACACCTTC. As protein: CASSELGGGASYGYTF.

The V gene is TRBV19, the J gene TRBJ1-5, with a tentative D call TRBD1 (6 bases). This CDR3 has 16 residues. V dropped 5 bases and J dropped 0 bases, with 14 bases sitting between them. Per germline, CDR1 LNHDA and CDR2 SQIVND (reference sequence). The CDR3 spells CASSSRTEYSNQPQHF. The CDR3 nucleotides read TGTGCCAGTAGTTCTCGGACAGAATATAGCAATCAGCCCCAGCATTTT.

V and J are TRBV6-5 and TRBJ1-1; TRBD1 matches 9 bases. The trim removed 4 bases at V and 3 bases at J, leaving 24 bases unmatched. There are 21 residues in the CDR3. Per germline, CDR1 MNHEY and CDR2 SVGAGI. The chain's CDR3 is CASSLIPGQGTHIRKDTEAFF. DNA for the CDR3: TGTGCCAGCAGTTTAATACCGGGACAGGGCACACACATCCGGAAGGACACTGAAGCTTTCTTT.

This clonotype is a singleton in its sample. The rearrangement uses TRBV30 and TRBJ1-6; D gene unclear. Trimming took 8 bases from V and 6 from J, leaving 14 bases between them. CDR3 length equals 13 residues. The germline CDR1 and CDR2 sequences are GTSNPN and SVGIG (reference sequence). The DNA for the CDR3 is TGTGCCGCCGGCGTGGGAAGTAATTCACCCCTCCACTTT. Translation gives CAAGVGSNSPLHF.